These T cell receptor beta chains were read from a single sample in a study of shared clonotypes between healthy human individuals. The method was immunoSEQ multiplex PCR; TCRdb's version includes in-frame clones alone and lacks a portion of them. The repertoire consists of a few million clones, with roughly 93% occurring once and the leading ten covering about 0.39%. The sample consisted of naive CD4+ T cells from PBMCs. The receptors were sampled from a man aged 18 to 35 in good health. Some clones in this sample may be carry-over from other donors' samples. Both conserved end residues are part of each CDR3. A D gene is named only where the DNA matches it firmly.

V gene: TRBV5-5
D gene: TRBD1
CDR3 protein: CASSLEQGAFQPQHF

V gene: TRBV28
D gene: .
CDR3 protein: CASSPGQGPTQPQHF

V gene: TRBV5-1
D gene: .
CDR3 protein: CASSGGRGMNTEAFF

V gene: TRBV5-1
D gene: .
CDR3 protein: CASSLASSGITPNEKLFF

V gene: TRBV2
D gene: .
CDR3 protein: CASSVQGYDEAFF

V gene: TRBV7-3
D gene: .
CDR3 protein: CASSKSSNMGGELFF

V gene: TRBV9
D gene: .
CDR3 protein: CASSAVGGWGDTEAFF

V gene: TRBV2
D gene: .
CDR3 protein: CASAGGGKEKLFF

V gene: TRBV10-2
D gene: TRBD1
CDR3 protein: CASSEPGQGKTEAFF

V gene: TRBV28
D gene: .
CDR3 protein: CASSLYLDSKGETQYF

V gene: TRBV5-8
D gene: .
CDR3 protein: CASSPSYTGELFF

V gene: TRBV7-3
D gene: TRBD1
CDR3 protein: CASGDDRGGTQYF

V gene: TRBV6-5
D gene: TRBD2
CDR3 protein: CASSRLAGDEQFF

V gene: TRBV5-4
D gene: .
CDR3 protein: CASSLEVLNTEAFF

V gene: TRBV28
D gene: .
CDR3 protein: CASSGELYEQYF

V gene: TRBV9
D gene: TRBD2
CDR3 protein: CASSVGSGGKQETQYF

V gene: TRBV5-1
D gene: .
CDR3 protein: CASSLEGGTNEKLFF

V gene: TRBV30
D gene: .
CDR3 protein: CALGGSSYEQYF

V gene: TRBV28
D gene: TRBD1
CDR3 protein: CASRPGTVNEKLFF

V gene: TRBV30
D gene: .
CDR3 protein: CAWNVRKGYEQYF

V gene: TRBV7-9
D gene: .
CDR3 protein: CASSLAAGPVSGNTIYF

V gene: TRBV5-4
D gene: TRBD2
CDR3 protein: CASSLGLSGRVYNEQFF

V gene: TRBV6-1
D gene: .
CDR3 protein: CASSEAGSAYGYTF

V gene: TRBV6-5
D gene: .
CDR3 protein: CASSYGGRTEAFF

V gene: TRBV4-1
D gene: .
CDR3 protein: CASSPSGGARSGELFF

V gene: TRBV18
D gene: .
CDR3 protein: CASSPIRGEETQYF

V gene: TRBV5-1
D gene: .
CDR3 protein: CASSSDSTFSGNTIYF

V gene: TRBV19
D gene: TRBD1
CDR3 protein: CASKRTGNTEAFF

V gene: TRBV6-9
D gene: .
CDR3 protein: CAPGGDKGLSPLHF

V gene: TRBV4-2
D gene: .
CDR3 protein: CASSQGLGDTQYF

V gene: TRBV5-1
D gene: .
CDR3 protein: CASSPDPNTEAFF

V gene: TRBV18
D gene: .
CDR3 protein: CASSLGQSSGTDTQYF

V gene: TRBV5-1
D gene: .
CDR3 protein: CASSLRPQQTDVNEKLFF

V gene: TRBV18
D gene: TRBD2
CDR3 protein: CASSPQRLAESFTDTQYF

V gene: TRBV5-6
D gene: .
CDR3 protein: CASSLPVVYGYTF

V gene: TRBV7-2
D gene: .
CDR3 protein: CASSSAYNEQFF

V gene: TRBV7-3
D gene: .
CDR3 protein: CASSPLGRGLETQYF